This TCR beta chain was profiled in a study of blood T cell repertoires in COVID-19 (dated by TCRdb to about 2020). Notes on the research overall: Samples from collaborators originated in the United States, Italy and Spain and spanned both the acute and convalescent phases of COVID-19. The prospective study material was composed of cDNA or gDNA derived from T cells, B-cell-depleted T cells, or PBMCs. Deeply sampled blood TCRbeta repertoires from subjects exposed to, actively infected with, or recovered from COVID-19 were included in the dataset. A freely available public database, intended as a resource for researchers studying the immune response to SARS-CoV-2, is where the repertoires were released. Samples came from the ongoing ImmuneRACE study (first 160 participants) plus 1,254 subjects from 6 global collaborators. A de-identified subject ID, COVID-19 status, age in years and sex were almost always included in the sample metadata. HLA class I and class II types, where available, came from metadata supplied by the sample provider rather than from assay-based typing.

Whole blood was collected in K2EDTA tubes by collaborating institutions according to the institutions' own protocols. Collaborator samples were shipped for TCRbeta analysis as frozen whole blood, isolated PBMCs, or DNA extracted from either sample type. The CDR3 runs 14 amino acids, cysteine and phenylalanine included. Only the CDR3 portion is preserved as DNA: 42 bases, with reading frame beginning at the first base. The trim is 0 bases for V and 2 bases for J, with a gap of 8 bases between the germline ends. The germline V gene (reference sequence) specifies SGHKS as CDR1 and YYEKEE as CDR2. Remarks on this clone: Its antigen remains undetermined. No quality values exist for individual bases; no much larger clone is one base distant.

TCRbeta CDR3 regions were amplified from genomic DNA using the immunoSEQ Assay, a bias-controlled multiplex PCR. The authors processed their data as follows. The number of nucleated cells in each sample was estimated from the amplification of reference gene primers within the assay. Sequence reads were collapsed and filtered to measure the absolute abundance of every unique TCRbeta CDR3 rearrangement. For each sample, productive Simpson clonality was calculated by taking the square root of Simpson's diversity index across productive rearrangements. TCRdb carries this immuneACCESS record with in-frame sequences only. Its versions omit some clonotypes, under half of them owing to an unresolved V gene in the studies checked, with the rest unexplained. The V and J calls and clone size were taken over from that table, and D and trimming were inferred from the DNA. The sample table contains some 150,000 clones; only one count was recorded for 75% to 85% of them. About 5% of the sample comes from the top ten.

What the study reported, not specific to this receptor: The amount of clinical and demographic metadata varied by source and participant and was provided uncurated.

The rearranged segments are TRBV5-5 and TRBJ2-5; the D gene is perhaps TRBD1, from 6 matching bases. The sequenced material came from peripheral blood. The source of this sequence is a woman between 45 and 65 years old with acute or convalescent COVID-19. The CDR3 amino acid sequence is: CASSLGGGQETQYF. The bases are TGTGCCAGCAGCTTGGGAGGGGGTCAAGAGACCCAGTACTTC.